This TCR beta chain was recorded in a study of cytomegalovirus exposure and HLA in healthy donors. Use of 60 Vbeta and 13 Jbeta primers characterized the PCR. Assay: immunoSEQ multiplex PCR; the TCRdb copy retains only in-frame clones and omits some. The table shows some 79,000 clones, with 78% occurring only once. Germline V gene sequence: CDR1 SEHNR, CDR2 FQNEAQ (reference sequence). The CDR3 covers 14 residues. Trimming shortened V by 5 bases and J by 5 bases, and 12 bases separated the two germline ends. The TCR sequence derives from a male donor in good health and CMV-seropositive. The specimen sequenced was PBMCs. The chain employs TRBV7-9 and TRBJ1-4; D is possibly TRBD1 (5 bases). Here the CDR3 reads CASSMWQGNEKLFF. CDR3 in DNA: TGTGCCAGCAGCATGTGGCAGGGCAATGAAAAACTGTTTTTT.